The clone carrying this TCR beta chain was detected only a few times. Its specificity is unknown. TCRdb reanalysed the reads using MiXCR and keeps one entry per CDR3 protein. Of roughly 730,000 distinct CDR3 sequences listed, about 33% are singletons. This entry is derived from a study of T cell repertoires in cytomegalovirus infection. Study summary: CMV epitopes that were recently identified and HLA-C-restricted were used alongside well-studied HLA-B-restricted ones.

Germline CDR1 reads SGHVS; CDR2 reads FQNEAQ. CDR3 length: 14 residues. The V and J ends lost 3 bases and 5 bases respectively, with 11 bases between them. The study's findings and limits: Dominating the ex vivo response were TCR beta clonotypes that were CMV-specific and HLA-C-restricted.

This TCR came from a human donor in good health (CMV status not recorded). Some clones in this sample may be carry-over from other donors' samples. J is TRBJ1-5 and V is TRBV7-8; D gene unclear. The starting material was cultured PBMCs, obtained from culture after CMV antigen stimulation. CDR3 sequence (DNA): TGTGCCAGCAGCTTGCGGCAAGGCCATCAGCCCCAGCATTTT. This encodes CASSLRQGHQPQHF.